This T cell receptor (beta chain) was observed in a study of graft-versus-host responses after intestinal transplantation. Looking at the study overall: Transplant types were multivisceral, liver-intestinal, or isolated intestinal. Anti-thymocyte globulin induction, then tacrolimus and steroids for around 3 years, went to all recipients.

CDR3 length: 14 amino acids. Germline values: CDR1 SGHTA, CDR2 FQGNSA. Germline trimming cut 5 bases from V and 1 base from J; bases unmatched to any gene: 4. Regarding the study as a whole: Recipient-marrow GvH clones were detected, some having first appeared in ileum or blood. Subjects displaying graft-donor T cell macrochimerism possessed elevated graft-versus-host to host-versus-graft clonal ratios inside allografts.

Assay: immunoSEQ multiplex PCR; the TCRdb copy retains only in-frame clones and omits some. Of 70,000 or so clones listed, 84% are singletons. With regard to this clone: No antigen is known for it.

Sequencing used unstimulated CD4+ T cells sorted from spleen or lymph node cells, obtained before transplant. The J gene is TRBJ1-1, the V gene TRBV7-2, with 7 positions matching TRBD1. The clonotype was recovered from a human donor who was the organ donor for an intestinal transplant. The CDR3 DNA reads TGTGCCAGCAGCAAACGACAGGGGAACACTGAAGCTTTCTTT. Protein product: CASSKRQGNTEAFF. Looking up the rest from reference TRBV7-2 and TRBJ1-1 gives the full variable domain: GAGVSQSPSNKVTEKGKDVELRCDPISGHTALYWYRQSLGQGLEFLIYFQGNSAPDKSGLPSDRFSAERTGGSVSTLTIQRTQQEDSAVYLCASSKRQGNTEAFFGQGTRLTVV.